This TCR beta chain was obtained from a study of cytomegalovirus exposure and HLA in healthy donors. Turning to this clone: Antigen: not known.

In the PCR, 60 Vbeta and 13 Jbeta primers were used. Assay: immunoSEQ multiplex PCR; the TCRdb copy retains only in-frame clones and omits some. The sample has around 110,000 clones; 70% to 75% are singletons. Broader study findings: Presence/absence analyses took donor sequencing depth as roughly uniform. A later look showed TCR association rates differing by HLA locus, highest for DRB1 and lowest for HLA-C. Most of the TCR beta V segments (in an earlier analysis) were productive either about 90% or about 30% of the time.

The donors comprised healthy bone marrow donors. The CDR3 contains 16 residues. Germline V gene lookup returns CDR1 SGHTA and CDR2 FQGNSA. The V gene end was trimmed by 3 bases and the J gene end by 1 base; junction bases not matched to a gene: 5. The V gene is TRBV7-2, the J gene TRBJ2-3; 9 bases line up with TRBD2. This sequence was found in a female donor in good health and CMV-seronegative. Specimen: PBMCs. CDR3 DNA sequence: TGTGCCAGCAGCTTCTCTAGCGGGGTAGGCACAGATACGCAGTATTTT. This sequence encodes CASSFSSGVGTDTQYF.